This T cell receptor beta chain was captured in a study of blood T cell repertoires in COVID-19. Turning to the study itself: What the recovered Cohort 3 donors had was two negative PCRs, clearance, or symptom resolution. PBMCs, B-cell-depleted T cells, or T cells were the source of the cDNA or gDNA that made up the material.

Per the authors' pipeline: Amplification of reference gene primers was used by the study to estimate nucleated cell counts. TCRdb keeps only in-frame clones here, not all; method: immunoSEQ multiplex PCR. V and J calls and clone size are copied from that table; D and trimming were computed from the DNA. The sample includes approximately 360,000 clones, more than 70% of them seen just once. V was clipped by 10 bases and J by 4 bases, with 14 bases between them. CDR1 is SNHLY and CDR2 is FYNNEI in the germline V gene. The CDR3 has 13 amino acids. Participants had their cohort set by participant-reported clinical history.

The receptor was derived from a man between 40 and 49 years old in a cohort exposed to, infected with or recovered from COVID-19 (not recorded which). The rearrangement joins TRBV2 to TRBJ1-5; weak D call: TRBD1 (5 bases). The material sequenced was PBMCs or T cells enriched from blood (not recorded which). CDR3 amino acids: CATMRGVNQPQHF. CDR3 nucleotide sequence: TGTGCCACCATGCGGGGCGTTAATCAGCCCCAGCATTTT.